These 9 T cell receptor beta chains were sequenced from one sample in a study of CXCR3-negative and CXCR3-positive naive CD8 T cells. The method, 5' RACE with UMI labels, was used to prepare the TRB cDNA libraries. TCRdb re-analyzed the 5' RACE reads; it lists each CDR3 protein once, without DNA. This table holds about 46,000 distinct CDR3 sequences. The sample consisted of naive CXCR3- CD8+ T cells from blood. Stated subset: CD45RO-CCR7+CD27+CD95- naive CD8+ T cells lacking CXCR3 (TNR3-). The receptor set was obtained from a human donor in good health. Some clones in this sample may be carry-over from other donors' samples.

This CDR3 reads CASSDRDIGPYEQYF. The chain recombines TRBV18 with TRBJ2-7. This CDR3 is built from 15 residues. Looked up from germline, CDR1 is KGHSH and CDR2 is LQKENI.

The chain combines TRBV15 with TRBJ2-5; TCRdb gives TRBD2 as the D gene, but with no DNA this cannot be confirmed. CDR1 and CDR2 (germline): LNHNV, YYDKDF (reference sequence). This CDR3 has 15 residues. CDR3 sequence reads: CATSRARTTQETQYF.

The V and J genes are TRBV7-7 and TRBJ2-7. The germline gives CDR1 SSHAT, CDR2 FNYEAQ (reference sequence). The CDR3 consists of 15 residues. The CDR3 protein is CASSLGTGSSYEQYF.

The rearrangement links TRBV15 to TRBJ2-1; the D call from TCRdb, TRBD1, cannot be confirmed without DNA. In germline, CDR1 is LNHNV, CDR2 YYDKDF (reference sequence). CDR3 length: 14 amino acids. The CDR3 spells CATSPGGLYNEQFF.

The V call is TRBV7-3, the J call TRBJ2-2. This CDR3 region has 14 residues. Germline CDR1 SGHTA, CDR2 FQGTGA. The chain's CDR3 is CASSFGVSTGELFF.

This chain links TRBV6-1 with TRBJ2-1. The CDR3 extends over 15 amino acids. CDR1 is MNHNS, CDR2 SASEGT, per germline. This CDR3 reads CASSESGSSYNEQFF.

V is TRBV7-2 and J is TRBJ2-3; as DNA is missing, the TRBD2 call by TCRdb cannot be tested. The germline V gene has CDR1 SGHTA and CDR2 FQGNSA. The CDR3 is 15 residues long. The CDR3 loop reads CASSILAGRTDTQYF.

V gene TRBV12-3 or TRBV12-4 combines with J gene TRBJ2-1; TCRdb picks TRBD1, but there is no DNA to check that call. This CDR3 comprises 16 residues. CDR3 amino acids: CASSLDHRGAYNEQFF.

This chain connects TRBV24-1 to TRBJ1-1; TCRdb names TRBD1, which stays unverified in the absence of DNA. The CDR3 totals 19 residues. Germline assignment: CDR1 KGHDR and CDR2 SFDVKD. CDR3 sequence: CATSDDRGSSPIWNTEAFF.